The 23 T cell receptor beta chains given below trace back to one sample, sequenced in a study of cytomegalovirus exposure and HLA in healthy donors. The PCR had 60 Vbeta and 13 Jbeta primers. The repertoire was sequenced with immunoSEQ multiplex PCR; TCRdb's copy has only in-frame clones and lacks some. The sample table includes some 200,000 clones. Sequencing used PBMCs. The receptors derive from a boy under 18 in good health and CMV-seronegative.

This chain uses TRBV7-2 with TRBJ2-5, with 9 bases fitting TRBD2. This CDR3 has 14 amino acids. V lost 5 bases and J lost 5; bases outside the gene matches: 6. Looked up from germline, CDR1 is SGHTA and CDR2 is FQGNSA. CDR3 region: CASSLTSGSETQYF. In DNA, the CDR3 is TGTGCCAGCAGCCTGACTAGCGGTTCGGAGACCCAGTACTTC.

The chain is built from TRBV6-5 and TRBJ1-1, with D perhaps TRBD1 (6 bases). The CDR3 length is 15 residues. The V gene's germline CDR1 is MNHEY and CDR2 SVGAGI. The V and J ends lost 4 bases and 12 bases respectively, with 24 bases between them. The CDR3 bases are TGTGCCAGCAGTTTTTCCCCCAGACAGGTGACGTTGTCTTTCTTT. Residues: CASSFSPRQVTLSFF.

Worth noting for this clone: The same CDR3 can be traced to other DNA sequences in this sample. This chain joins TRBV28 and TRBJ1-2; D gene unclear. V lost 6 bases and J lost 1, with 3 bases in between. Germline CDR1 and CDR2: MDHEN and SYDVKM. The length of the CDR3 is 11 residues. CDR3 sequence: CASSLNYGYTF. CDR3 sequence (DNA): TGTGCCAGCAGCCTTAACTATGGCTACACCTTC.

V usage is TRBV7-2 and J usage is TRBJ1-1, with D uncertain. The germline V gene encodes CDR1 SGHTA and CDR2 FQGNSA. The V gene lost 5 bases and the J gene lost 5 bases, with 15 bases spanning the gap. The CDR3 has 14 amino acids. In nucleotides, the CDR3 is TGTGCCAGCAGCCCCCAGGAGGGTAGGACTGAAGCTTTCTTT. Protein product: CASSPQEGRTEAFF.

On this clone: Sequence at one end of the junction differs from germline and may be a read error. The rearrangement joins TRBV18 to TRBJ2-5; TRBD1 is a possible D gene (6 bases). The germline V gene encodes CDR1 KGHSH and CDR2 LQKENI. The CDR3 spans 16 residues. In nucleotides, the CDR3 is TGTGCCAGCTCACCACCGGACAGTCGCCTGGGGGAGATCCAGTACTTC. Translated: CASSPPDSRLGEIQYF. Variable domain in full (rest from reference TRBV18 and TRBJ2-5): NAGVMQNPRHLVRRRGQEARLRCSPMKGHSHVYWYRQLPEEGLKFMVYLQKENIIDESGMPKERFSAEFPKEGPSILRIQQVVRGDSAAYFCASSPPDSRLGEIQYFGPGTRLLVL.

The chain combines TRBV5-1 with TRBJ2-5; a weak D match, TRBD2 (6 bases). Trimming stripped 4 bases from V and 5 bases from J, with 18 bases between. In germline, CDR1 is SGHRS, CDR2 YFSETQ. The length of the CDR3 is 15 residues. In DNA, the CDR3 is TGCGCCAGCAGCCCGAGCGACCCGGGAGCGGAGACCCAGTACTTC. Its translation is CASSPSDPGAETQYF.

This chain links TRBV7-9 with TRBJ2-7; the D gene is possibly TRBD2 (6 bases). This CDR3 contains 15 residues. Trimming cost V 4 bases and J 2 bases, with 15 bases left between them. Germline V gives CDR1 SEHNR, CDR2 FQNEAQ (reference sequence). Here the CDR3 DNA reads TGTGCCAGCAGCTATGAAAACGGGGGAGCCTACGAGCAGTACTTC. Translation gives CASSYENGGAYEQYF.

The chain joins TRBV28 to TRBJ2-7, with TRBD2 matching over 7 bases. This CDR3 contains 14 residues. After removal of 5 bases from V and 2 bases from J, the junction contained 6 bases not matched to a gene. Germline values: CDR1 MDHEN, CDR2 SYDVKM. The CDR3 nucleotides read TGTGCCAGCAGTGTCACAGGACTAGCCTACGAGCAGTACTTC. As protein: CASSVTGLAYEQYF.

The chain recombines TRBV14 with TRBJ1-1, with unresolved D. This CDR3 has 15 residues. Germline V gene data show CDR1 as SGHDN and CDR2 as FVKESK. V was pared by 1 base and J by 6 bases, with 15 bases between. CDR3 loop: CASSQVGGPYPEAFF. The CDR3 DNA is TGTGCCAGCAGCCAAGTAGGCGGCCCTTACCCTGAAGCTTTCTTT.

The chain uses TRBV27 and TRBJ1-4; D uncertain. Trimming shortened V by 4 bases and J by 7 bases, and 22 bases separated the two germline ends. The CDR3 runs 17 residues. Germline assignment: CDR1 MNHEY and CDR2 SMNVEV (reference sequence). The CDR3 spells CASSSYMSTSGSEKLFF. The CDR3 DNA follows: TGTGCCAGCAGTTCTTATATGTCGACAAGCGGGAGTGAAAAACTGTTTTTT.

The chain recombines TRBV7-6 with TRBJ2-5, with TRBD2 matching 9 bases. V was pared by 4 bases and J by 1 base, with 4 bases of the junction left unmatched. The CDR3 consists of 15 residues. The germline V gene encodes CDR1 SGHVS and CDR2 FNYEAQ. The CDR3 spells CASSYLAGSQETQYF. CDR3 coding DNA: TGTGCCAGCAGCTATCTAGCGGGATCCCAAGAGACCCAGTACTTC.

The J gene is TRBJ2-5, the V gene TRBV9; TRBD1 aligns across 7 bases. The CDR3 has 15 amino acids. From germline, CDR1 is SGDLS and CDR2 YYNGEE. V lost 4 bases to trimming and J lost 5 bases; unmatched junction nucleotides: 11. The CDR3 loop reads CASSTRTGPIETQYF. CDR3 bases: TGTGCCAGCAGCACCCGGACAGGACCAATTGAGACCCAGTACTTC.

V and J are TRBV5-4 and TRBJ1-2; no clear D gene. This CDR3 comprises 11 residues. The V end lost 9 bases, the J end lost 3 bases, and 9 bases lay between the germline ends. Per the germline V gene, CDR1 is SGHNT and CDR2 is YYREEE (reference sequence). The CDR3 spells CATTEDYGYTF. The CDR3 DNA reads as TGTGCCACTACGGAGGACTATGGCTACACCTTC.

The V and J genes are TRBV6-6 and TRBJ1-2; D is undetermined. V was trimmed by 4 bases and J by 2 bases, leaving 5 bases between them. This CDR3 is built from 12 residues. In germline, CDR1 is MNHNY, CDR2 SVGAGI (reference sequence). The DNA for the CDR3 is TGTGCCAGCAGTTCGGGAAACTATGGCTACACCTTC. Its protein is CASSSGNYGYTF.

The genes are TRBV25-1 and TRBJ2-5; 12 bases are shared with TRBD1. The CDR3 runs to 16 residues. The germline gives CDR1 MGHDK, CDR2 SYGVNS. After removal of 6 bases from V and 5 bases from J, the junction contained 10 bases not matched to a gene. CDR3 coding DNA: TGTGCCAGCAGCGCCCCCGGGACAGGGGGCCGGGAGACCCAGTACTTC. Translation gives CASSAPGTGGRETQYF.

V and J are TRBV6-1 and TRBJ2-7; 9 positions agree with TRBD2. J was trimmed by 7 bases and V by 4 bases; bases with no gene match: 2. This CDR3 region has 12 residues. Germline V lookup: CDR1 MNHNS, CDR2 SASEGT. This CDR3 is CASSGGGGEQYF. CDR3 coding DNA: TGTGCCAGCAGTGGCGGGGGGGGAGAGCAGTACTTC.

CDR3 bases: TGCGCCAGCAGCCAAGCTGGAGGACTCCAAGGAGAGCAGTACTTC. Its translation is CASSQAGGLQGEQYF. The J gene is TRBJ2-7, the V gene TRBV4-1, with a weak D call TRBD2 (5 bases). V was trimmed by 1 base and J by 7 bases, leaving 17 bases between them. Germline-derived CDR1 and CDR2 are MGHRA and YSYEKL. The CDR3 sequence is 15 residues long.

The CDR3 protein is CASSQETRGYEKLFF. As DNA, the CDR3 is TGCGCCAGCAGCCAAGAAACCCGGGGGTATGAAAAACTGTTTTTT. This chain uses TRBV4-1 with TRBJ1-4; the D gene is possibly TRBD1 (5 bases). V lost 0 bases to trimming and J lost 6 bases, with 11 bases between them. Germline CDR1 reads MGHRA; CDR2 reads YSYEKL. The CDR3 length is 15 residues.

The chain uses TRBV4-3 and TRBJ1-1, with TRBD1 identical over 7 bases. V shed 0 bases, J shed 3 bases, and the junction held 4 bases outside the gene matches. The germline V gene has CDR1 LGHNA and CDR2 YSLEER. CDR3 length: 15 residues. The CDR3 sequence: CASSQEGDRDTEAFF. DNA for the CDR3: TGCGCCAGCAGCCAAGAAGGGGACAGAGACACTGAAGCTTTCTTT.

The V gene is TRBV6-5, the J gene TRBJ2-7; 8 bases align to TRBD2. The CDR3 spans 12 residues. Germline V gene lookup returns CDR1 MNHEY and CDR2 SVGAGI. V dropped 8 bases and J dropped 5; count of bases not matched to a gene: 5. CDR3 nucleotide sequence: TGTGCCAGCCGGGGGGGGATCCACGAGCAGTACTTC. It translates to CASRGGIHEQYF.

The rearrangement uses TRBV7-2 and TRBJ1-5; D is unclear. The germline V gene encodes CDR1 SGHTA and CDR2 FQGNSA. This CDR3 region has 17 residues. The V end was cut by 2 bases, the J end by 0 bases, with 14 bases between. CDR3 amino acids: CASSLLGGRSSNQPQHF. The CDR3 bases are TGTGCCAGCAGCTTATTAGGCGGTCGGAGTAGCAATCAGCCCCAGCATTTT.

The CDR3 DNA reads as TGCGCCAGCAGCCCGGACAGGGCGAACACTGAAGCTTTCTTT. It is translated as CASSPDRANTEAFF. The chain has TRBV5-1 and TRBJ1-1; 8 nucleotides agree with TRBD1. CDR1 is SGHRS, CDR2 YFSETQ, per germline. CDR3 size: 14 residues. The junction had 3 bases not matched to a gene; V was cut back by 4 bases and J by 1 base.

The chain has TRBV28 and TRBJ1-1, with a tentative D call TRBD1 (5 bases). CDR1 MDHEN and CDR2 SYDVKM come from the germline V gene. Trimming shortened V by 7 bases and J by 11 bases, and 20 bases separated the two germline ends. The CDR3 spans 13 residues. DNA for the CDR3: TGTGCCAGCACCCCGGGACTCCTCGGTGGGGCTTTCTTT. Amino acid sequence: CASTPGLLGGAFF. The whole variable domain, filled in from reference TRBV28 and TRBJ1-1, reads DVKVTQSSRYLVKRTGEKVFLECVQDMDHENMFWYRQDPGLGLRLIYFSYDVKMKEKGDIPEGYSVSREKKERFSLILESASTNQTSMYLCASTPGLLGGAFFGQGTRLTVV.